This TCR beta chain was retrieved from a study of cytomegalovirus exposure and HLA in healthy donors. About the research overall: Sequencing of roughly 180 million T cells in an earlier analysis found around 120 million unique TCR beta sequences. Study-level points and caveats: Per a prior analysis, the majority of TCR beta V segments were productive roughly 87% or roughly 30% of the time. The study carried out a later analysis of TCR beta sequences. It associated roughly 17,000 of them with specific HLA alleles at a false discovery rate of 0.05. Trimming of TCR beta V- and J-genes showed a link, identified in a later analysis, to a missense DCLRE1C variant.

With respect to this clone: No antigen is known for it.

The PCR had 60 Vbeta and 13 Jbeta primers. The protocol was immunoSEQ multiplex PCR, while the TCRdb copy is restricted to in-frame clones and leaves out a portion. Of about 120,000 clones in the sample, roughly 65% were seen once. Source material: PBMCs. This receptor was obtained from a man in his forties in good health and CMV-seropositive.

The CDR3, as DNA: TGTGCCAGCAGGCCTATGACAGGGGTCCTGGATGGCTACACCTTC. Protein: CASRPMTGVLDGYTF. This sequence joins TRBV2 and TRBJ1-2; 8 bases map to TRBD1. The CDR3 has 15 residues. The germline V gene has CDR1 SNHLY and CDR2 FYNNEI. Trimming at V came to 6 bases and at J to 6 bases, leaving 12 bases not matched to a gene.